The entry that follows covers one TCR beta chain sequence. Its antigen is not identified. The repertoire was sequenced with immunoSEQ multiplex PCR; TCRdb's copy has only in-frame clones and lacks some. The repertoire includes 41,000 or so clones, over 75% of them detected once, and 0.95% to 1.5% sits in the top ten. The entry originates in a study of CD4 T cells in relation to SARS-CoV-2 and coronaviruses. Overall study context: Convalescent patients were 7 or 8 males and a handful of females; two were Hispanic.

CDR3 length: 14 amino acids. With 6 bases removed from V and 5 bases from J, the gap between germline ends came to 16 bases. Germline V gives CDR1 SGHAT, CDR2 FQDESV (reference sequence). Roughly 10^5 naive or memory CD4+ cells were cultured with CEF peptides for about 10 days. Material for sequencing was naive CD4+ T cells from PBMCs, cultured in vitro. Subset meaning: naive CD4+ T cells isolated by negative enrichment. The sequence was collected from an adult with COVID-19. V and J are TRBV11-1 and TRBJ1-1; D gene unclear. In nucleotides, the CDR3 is TGTGCCAGCAGACAAACGCTAGGCGAGACTGAAGCTTTCTTT. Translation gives CASRQTLGETEAFF. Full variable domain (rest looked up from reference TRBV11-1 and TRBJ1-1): EAEVAQSPRYKITEKSQAVAFWCDPISGHATLYWYRQILGQGPELLVQFQDESVVDDSQLPKDRFSAERLKGVDSTLKIQPAELGDSAMYLCASRQTLGETEAFFGQGTRLTVV.